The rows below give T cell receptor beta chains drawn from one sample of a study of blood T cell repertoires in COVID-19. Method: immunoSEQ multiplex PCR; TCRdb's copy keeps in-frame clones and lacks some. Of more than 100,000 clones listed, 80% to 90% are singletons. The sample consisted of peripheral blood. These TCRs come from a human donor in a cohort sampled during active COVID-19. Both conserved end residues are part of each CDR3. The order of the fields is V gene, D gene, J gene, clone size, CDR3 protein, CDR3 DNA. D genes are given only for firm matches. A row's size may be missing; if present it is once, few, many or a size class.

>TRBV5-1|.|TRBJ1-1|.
CASSLGGGGATEAFF
TGCGCCAGCAGCTTGGGGGGCGGAGGGGCTACTGAAGCTTTCTTT
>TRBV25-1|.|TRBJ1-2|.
CASSQTGTSNYGYTF
TGTGCCAGCAGTCAAACAGGTACTTCTAACTATGGCTACACCTTC
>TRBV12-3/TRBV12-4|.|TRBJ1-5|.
CASSFHNQPQHF
TGTGCCAGCAGTTTTCATAATCAGCCCCAGCATTTT
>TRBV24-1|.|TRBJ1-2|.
CATSEPTSNYGYTF
TGTGCCACCAGTGAGCCGACATCTAACTATGGCTACACCTTC
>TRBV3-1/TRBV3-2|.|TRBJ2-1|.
CASSQGGIRDNEQFF
TGTGCCAGCAGCCAAGGGGGCATCCGTGACAATGAGCAGTTCTTC
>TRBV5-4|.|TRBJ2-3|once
CASSWDISTDTQYF
TGTGCCAGCAGCTGGGACATCAGCACAGATACGCAGTATTTT
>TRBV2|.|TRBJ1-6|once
CGRQVNNSPLHF
TGTGGGCGACAGGTGAATAATTCACCCCTCCACTTT
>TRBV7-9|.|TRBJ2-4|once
CASSFFSVAKNIQYF
TGTGCCAGCAGCTTTTTCAGCGTAGCCAAAAACATTCAGTACTTC
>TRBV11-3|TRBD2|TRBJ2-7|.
CASSPTSGRNHEQYF
TGTGCCAGCAGCCCTACTAGCGGGAGAAACCACGAGCAGTACTTC
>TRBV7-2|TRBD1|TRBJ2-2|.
CASSFLPAGTGTGELFF
TGTGCCAGCAGCTTCCTCCCCGCCGGGACAGGCACCGGGGAGCTGTTTTTT
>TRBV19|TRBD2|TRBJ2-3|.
CASSLSGRETDTQYF
TGTGCCAGTAGTCTTAGCGGGAGGGAAACAGATACGCAGTATTTT
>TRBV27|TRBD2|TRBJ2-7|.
CASSPWTSGRGSYEQYF
TGTGCCAGCAGTCCCTGGACTAGCGGGAGGGGATCCTACGAGCAGTACTTC
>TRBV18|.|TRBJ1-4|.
CASSPNQGFGNEKLFF
TGTGCCAGCTCACCTAACCAGGGGTTCGGAAATGAAAAACTGTTTTTT
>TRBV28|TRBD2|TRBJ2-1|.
CASRPLLAGLVNEQFF
TGTGCCAGCAGGCCCCTGCTAGCGGGACTGGTCAATGAGCAGTTCTTC
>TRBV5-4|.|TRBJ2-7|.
CASSFGGFEQYF
TGTGCCAGCAGCTTCGGAGGGTTTGAGCAGTACTTC
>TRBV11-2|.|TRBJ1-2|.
CASSLSYKTNYGYTF
TGTGCCAGCAGCTTAAGTTACAAAACTAACTATGGCTACACCTTC
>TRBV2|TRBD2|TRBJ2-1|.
CASSVTSGGNNEQFF
TGTGCCAGCAGTGTGACTAGCGGGGGAAACAATGAGCAGTTCTTC
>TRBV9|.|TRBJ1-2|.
CASSRGQGMGYTF
TGTGCCAGCAGCAGGGGCCAGGGGATGGGCTACACCTTC
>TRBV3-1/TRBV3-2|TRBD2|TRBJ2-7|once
CASSQGGSGGAGYF
TGTGCCAGCAGCCAAGGGGGTAGCGGGGGAGCTGGGTACTTC
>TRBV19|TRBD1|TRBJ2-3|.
CASTDRDRRTDTQYF
TGTGCCAGTACCGACCGGGACAGGCGCACAGATACGCAGTATTTT
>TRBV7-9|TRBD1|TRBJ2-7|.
CASSLGDQGVYEQYF
TGTGCCAGCAGCTTAGGCGACCAGGGGGTATACGAGCAGTACTTC
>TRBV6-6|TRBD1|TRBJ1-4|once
CASSSRATGTNEKLFF
TGTGCCAGCAGTTCCCGGGCGACAGGGACTAATGAAAAACTGTTTTTT
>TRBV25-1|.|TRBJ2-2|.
CASSVAGARTGELFF
TGTGCCAGCAGCGTTGCGGGGGCCCGAACCGGGGAGCTGTTTTTT